These T cell receptor beta chains were read from a single sample in a study of shared clonotypes between healthy human individuals. TCRdb's copy holds only in-frame clones and misses some; the assay was immunoSEQ multiplex PCR. The sample carries 95,000 to 120,000 clones, more than 65% recorded once. Input material: memory CD8+ T cells sorted from blood. Receptors originate from a woman between 25 and 40 years old in good health. Both conserved end residues are part of each CDR3. D genes are given only for firm matches. Clone size appears in some rows only: once, few, many, or a class for an expanded clone.

CASSPGTGASGAPNEKLFF TGTGCCAGCAGCCCTGGGACAGGGGCTAGCGGGGCCCCTAATGAAAAACTGTTTTTT TRBJ1-4 TRBV4-2 TRBD1 many
CASSLQVGVGYEQYF TGTGCCAGCAGTTTACAGGTAGGGGTCGGCTACGAGCAGTACTTC TRBJ2-7 TRBV28 . .
CASSVSGPYEQYF TGTGCCAGCAGTGTTAGCGGACCCTACGAGCAGTACTTC TRBJ2-7 TRBV27 . few
CASSHGTISEQFF TGTGCCAGCAGCCACGGGACTATATCTGAGCAGTTCTTC TRBJ2-1 TRBV11-3 TRBD2 .
CASSPTLDSPYEQYF TGTGCCAGCAGCCCAACACTCGACAGTCCCTACGAGCAGTACTTC TRBJ2-7 TRBV9 . few
CASRHREVEAFF TGTGCCAGCAGGCACAGGGAAGTTGAGGCTTTCTTT TRBJ1-1 TRBV28 . few
CASSLEGTSGRGLRNNEQFF TGTGCCAGCAGCCTTGAGGGGACTAGCGGGAGGGGGCTCAGAAACAATGAGCAGTTCTTC TRBJ2-1 TRBV4-2 TRBD2 once
CASRTGIFSGNTIYF TGTGCCAGCAGGACAGGGATCTTCTCTGGAAACACCATATATTTT TRBJ1-3 TRBV2 TRBD1 .
CATSSGLAGLYGEQFF TGTGCCACCAGCAGCGGACTAGCGGGACTCTACGGTGAGCAGTTCTTC TRBJ2-1 TRBV15 TRBD2 few
CASSYSSLAGSYEQYF TGTGCCAGCAGTTACTCGTCGCTAGCGGGTTCCTACGAGCAGTACTTC TRBJ2-7 TRBV6-5 TRBD2 few
CASSYGTGDTEAFF TGTGCCAGCAGCTATGGGACAGGGGACACTGAAGCTTTCTTT TRBJ1-1 TRBV27 TRBD1 .
CASSSRDRGLDNEQFF TGTGCCAGCAGTTCCCGGGACCGTGGCCTTGATAATGAGCAGTTCTTC TRBJ2-1 TRBV6-5 . .
CASSINRVTNEQYF TGTGCCAGCAGCATTAACAGGGTAACTAACGAGCAGTACTTC TRBJ2-7 TRBV21-1 . .
CASSLAGQGADYGYTF TGTGCCAGCAGCTTAGCGGGACAGGGGGCCGACTATGGCTACACCTTC TRBJ1-2 TRBV7-9 TRBD1 .
CASSATTGLAGEYEQYF TGTGCCAGCAGCGCAACCACGGGACTAGCGGGAGAATACGAGCAGTACTTC TRBJ2-7 TRBV11-2 TRBD2 .
CASSDWYSNQPQHF TGCGCCAGCAGTGATTGGTATAGCAATCAGCCCCAGCATTTT TRBJ1-5 TRBV10-2 . .
CASSGEGDTQYF TGTGCCAGCAGCGGGGAGGGAGATACGCAGTATTTT TRBJ2-3 TRBV9 TRBD2 .